This paragraph reports one T cell receptor (beta chain). What this receptor recognizes is not known. This sample was taken from a study of CXCR3-negative and CXCR3-positive naive CD8 T cells (dated by TCRdb to about 2019). Context from the whole study: In total, approximately 130 million TRB reads were obtained, or roughly 1.5 +/- 0.3 million reads per library. The diversity and physicochemical repertoire analyses included more than nine donors pooled from two independent experiments. For the TRBV-TRBJ cluster analysis, the naive subsets came from about five donors, while the memory cells came from 3 donors. General conclusions and limits of the study: Because surface CD5, which is linked to self-reactivity in mice, was comparable between the naive subsets, TCR interaction strength was also inferred from TRB CDR3 physicochemical properties. Naive CXCR3-negative and CXCR3-positive cells from the same donor showed similar TRBV-TRBJ usage, whereas memory cells showed distinct patterns. Repertoire diversity was comparably high in both naive subsets but much lower in memory CD8+ T cells. Freshly isolated PBMCs were used for most assays because CXCR3 expression partially decreased after cryopreservation.

The sequencing machine was a NextSeq 550. The Human TCR Profiling Kit (MiLaboratory) was used to make UMI-labeled 5' RACE TRB cDNA libraries. The full amount of extracted RNA was used for cDNA synthesis, and the full amount of resulting cDNA was used for PCR amplification. Libraries were prepared in parallel using an identical number of PCR cycles. As for the authors' bioinformatics: With a minimum of two reads required per UMI, MIGEC and MiXCR pulled out about 57,000 +/- 9,900 unique UMI-labeled TRB cDNA molecules from each library. An average of about 40,000 +/- 10,000 functional in-frame TRB CDR3 nucleotide clonotypes without stop codons was found per library. After downsampling to 5000 UMI-labeled TRB molecules per sample, diversity metrics such as normalized Shannon-Wiener and Chao1 were calculated in VDJtools. Clonotype-size-weighted physicochemical properties of the central five CDR3 residues (interaction energy, strength, volume and Kidera factor 4) were computed in VDJtools. One entry per CDR3 protein sequence results from the TCRdb reprocessing of the reads, with DNA left out. These V and J calls originate from TCRdb's pipeline instead of the authors' own analysis. This sample's table has entries for tens of thousands of distinct CDR3 sequences. Approximately 15% of the sample rests with the top ten.

For each CD8+ T cell subset, flow sorting was done in triplicate, and about 300,000 cells per subset went directly into RLT lysis buffer. Standard density gradient centrifugation was used to isolate peripheral blood mononuclear cells from buffy coats. Total RNA was extracted from sorted cells using an RNeasy Mini Kit. There are 13 amino acids in the CDR3, from cysteine to phenylalanine inclusive. No nucleotide data were recorded. Per the germline V gene, MNHEY is the CDR1 and SVGAGI is the CDR2. The rearrangement combines TRBV6-5 with TRBJ2-5. Sequences were obtained from memory CD8+ T cells from blood. The cell subset or site label, read with the paper, signifies: conventional CD8+ memory T cells (TMEM), sorted as controls. The receptor's source is a human donor in good health. Some clones in this sample may be carry-over from other donors' samples. Here the CDR3 is given as CASRPRGWETQYF.